These 30 T cell receptor beta chains originate from one sample sequenced in a study of T cell responses to AZD1222 COVID-19 vaccine. Measured with immunoSEQ multiplex PCR; TCRdb has only the in-frame clones, and not every one. The sample holds 100,000 or so clones, 92% seen once. The starting material was peripheral blood, obtained on day 0 of AZD1222 vaccination. These receptor sequences come from an adult in good health.

The chain recombines TRBV12-3 or TRBV12-4 with TRBJ1-4; D not certain. V lost 0 bases to trimming and J lost 4 bases, with 3 bases between them. The CDR3 totals 13 residues. CDR3 amino acids: CASSLAHNEKLFF. CDR3 DNA sequence: TGTGCCAGCAGTTTAGCCCATAATGAAAAACTGTTTTTT.

The chain recombines TRBV11-2 with TRBJ2-7, with TRBD2 matching 8 bases. The V gene's germline CDR1 is SGHAT and CDR2 FQNNGV. V lost 1 base, J lost 2 bases, and 4 bases stayed unmatched. The CDR3 extends over 15 amino acids. CDR3 sequence (DNA): TGTGCCAGCAGCTTAGTGGCGGGGGGAGCCTACGAGCAGTACTTC. As protein: CASSLVAGGAYEQYF. Complete variable domain (other parts from reference TRBV11-2 and TRBJ2-7): EAGVAQSPRYKIIEKRQSVAFWCNPISGHATLYWYQQILGQGPKLLIQFQNNGVVDDSQLPKDRFSAERLKGVDSTLKIQPAKLEDSAVYLCASSLVAGGAYEQYFGPGTRLTVT.

This clone appeared a single time. The V gene is TRBV24-1, the J gene TRBJ1-1; D call uncertain. The germline CDR1 and CDR2 sequences are KGHDR and SFDVKD. This CDR3 spans 13 amino acids. V was clipped by 7 bases and J by 5 bases, with 13 bases between them. This CDR3 is CATSDAGRTEAFF. CDR3 bases: TGTGCCACCAGCGACGCAGGTCGAACTGAAGCTTTCTTT.

The rearrangement links TRBV7-8 to TRBJ1-6; D is perhaps TRBD1 (5 bases). V lost 5 bases to trimming and J lost 7 bases, with 15 bases between them. The V gene's germline CDR1 is SGHVS and CDR2 FQNEAQ. The CDR3 is made up of 15 amino acids. CDR3 protein: CASSLGTVPNSPLHF. The CDR3 DNA reads TGTGCCAGCAGCCTAGGGACCGTTCCCAATTCACCCCTCCACTTT.

This sequence joins TRBV30 and TRBJ2-1; 9 bases fit TRBD1. Germline V gene data show CDR1 as GTSNPN and CDR2 as SVGIG (reference sequence). The V segment lost 6 bases and the J segment 6 bases; nucleotides outside the gene matches: 15. This CDR3 spans 16 amino acids. In DNA form, the CDR3 reads TGTGCCTGCTACCAAATCCGGGACAGGGTCATCAATGAGCAGTTCTTC. Translated, it gives CACYQIRDRVINEQFF.

The V call is TRBV19, the J call TRBJ2-6; D is unresolved. CDR1 LNHDA and CDR2 SQIVND come from the germline V gene (reference sequence). There are 13 residues in the CDR3. V lost 9 bases and J lost 7, with 13 bases in between. Here the CDR3 reads CASRNSGANVLTF. As DNA, the CDR3 is TGTGCCAGCAGGAATTCAGGCGCCAACGTCCTGACTTTC.

V usage is TRBV19 and J usage is TRBJ2-4; D uncertain. The CDR3 runs to 16 residues. V lost 7 bases and J 1 base, leaving 17 bases between the germline ends. Germline values: CDR1 LNHDA, CDR2 SQIVND (reference sequence). The CDR3 sequence: CASTATAAGAKNIQYF. For the CDR3, the DNA is TGTGCCAGTACAGCTACCGCCGCCGGGGCCAAAAACATTCAGTACTTC.

The chain joins TRBV27 to TRBJ1-1, with TRBD1 matching 8 bases. Germline CDR1 MNHEY, CDR2 SMNVEV (reference sequence). The J segment lost 2 bases and the V segment lost 8 bases, leaving 10 bases of the junction unmatched. CDR3 length: 15 residues. Here the CDR3 reads CASLKAGGQNTEAFF. In DNA, the CDR3 is TGTGCCAGCCTCAAGGCAGGGGGCCAAAACACTGAAGCTTTCTTT.

The chain is built from TRBV15 and TRBJ2-1, with D unclear. The V gene's germline CDR1 is LNHNV and CDR2 YYDKDF (reference sequence). The CDR3 runs 13 residues. The V gene lost 2 bases and the J gene lost 4 bases, with 6 bases spanning the gap. CDR3 nucleotide sequence: TGTGCCACCAGCAGAAAGGAGTACAATGAGCAGTTCTTC. As protein: CATSRKEYNEQFF.

V is TRBV5-5 and J is TRBJ1-1, with D uncertain. Trimming cost V 4 bases and J 6 bases, with 10 bases left between them. CDR1 is SGHKS and CDR2 is YYEKEE in the germline V gene (reference sequence). The length of the CDR3 is 12 residues. The DNA for the CDR3 is TGTGCCAGCAGCCAAGCGGCTTCTGAAGCTTTCTTT. Its translation: CASSQAASEAFF.

The rearrangement links TRBV3-1 (or the pseudogene TRBV3-2) to TRBJ2-3, with 11 nucleotides matching TRBD2. The CDR3 totals 19 residues. The V and J ends lost 2 bases and 0 bases, in that order; junction bases with no gene match: 10. Germline CDR1 is LGHDT and CDR2 is YNNKEL (reference sequence). CDR3 DNA sequence: TGTGCCAGCAGCCAACCACCAGGGACTAGCGGCTCTAGCACAGATACGCAGTATTTT. It translates to CASSQPPGTSGSSTDTQYF.

This chain connects TRBV9 to TRBJ2-3; TRBD2 aligns across 9 bases. This CDR3 has 16 amino acids. Germline loops: CDR1 SGDLS, CDR2 YYNGEE. Trimming cost V 0 bases and J 2 bases; bases outside gene matches: 4. The DNA of the CDR3 is TGTGCCAGCAGCGTAGAGCTAGCGGGGATCACAGATACGCAGTATTTT. It yields the protein CASSVELAGITDTQYF. Together with reference TRBV9 and TRBJ2-3, the CDR3 gives the full variable domain: DSGVTQTPKHLITATGQRVTLRCSPRSGDLSVYWYQQSLDQGLQFLIQYYNGEERAKGNILERFSAQQFPDLHSELNLSSLELGDSALYFCASSVELAGITDTQYFGPGTRLTVL.

The genes are TRBV29-1 and TRBJ1-1; D is perhaps TRBD1 (6 bases). Per the germline V gene, CDR1 is SQVTM and CDR2 is ANQGSEA. Deletions cut 4 bases from V and 4 bases from J, with 10 bases between. The CDR3 totals 12 residues. CDR3 protein: CSVAAGVTEAFF. CDR3 DNA: TGCAGCGTTGCCGCAGGGGTCACTGAAGCTTTCTTT.

This chain links TRBV12-3 or TRBV12-4 with TRBJ1-1, with D hard to call. The CDR3 is 13 amino acids. With 3 bases removed from V and 1 base from J, the gap between germline ends came to 6 bases. For the CDR3, the DNA is TGTGCCAGCAGTTTGTCCAGGAACACTGAAGCTTTCTTT. Translating gives CASSLSRNTEAFF.

The chain combines TRBV24-1 with TRBJ1-5; D remains unclear. Germline-derived CDR1 and CDR2 are KGHDR and SFDVKD. V was trimmed by 9 bases and J by 0 bases, leaving 8 bases between them. The CDR3 is made up of 13 amino acids. The CDR3 sequence: CATGINSNQPQHF. The CDR3 coding sequence is TGTGCCACCGGTATAAATAGCAATCAGCCCCAGCATTTT.

This clone was counted a single time. J is TRBJ2-1 and V is TRBV7-2; TRBD2 agrees at 8 bases. The CDR3 has 13 amino acids. The germline V gene has CDR1 SGHTA and CDR2 FQGNSA. J was trimmed by 9 bases and V by 7 bases; bases with no gene match: 8. The CDR3 sequence: CASTQLAASEQFF. The CDR3 DNA follows: TGTGCCAGCACCCAACTAGCGGCTAGTGAGCAGTTCTTC.

The chain links TRBV11-2 to TRBJ1-5; D gene ambiguous. Germline CDR1 is SGHAT and CDR2 is FQNNGV. V was trimmed by 0 bases and J by 4 bases, leaving 4 bases between them. The CDR3 runs 13 residues. CDR3 residues: CASSLDRNQPQHF. The CDR3 bases are TGTGCCAGCAGCTTAGACAGAAATCAGCCCCAGCATTTT.

The chain carries TRBV7-2 and TRBJ1-6, with TRBD1 matching over 8 bases. The CDR3 has 16 residues. Unmatched junction bases numbered 3, after V lost 2 bases and J lost 3 bases. Germline assignment: CDR1 SGHTA and CDR2 FQGNSA. The CDR3: CASSLTGGLYNSPLHF. The CDR3 bases are TGTGCCAGCAGCTTAACAGGGGGTCTCTATAATTCACCCCTCCACTTT.

This chain connects TRBV29-1 to TRBJ2-5; 8 bases agree with TRBD2. From germline, CDR1 is SQVTM and CDR2 ANQGSEA. This CDR3 contains 12 residues. The junction had 3 bases not matched to a gene; V was cut back by 6 bases and J by 3 bases. The CDR3 region has the DNA TGCAGCGTACGGACTAGCAAAGAGACCCAGTACTTC. Translated, it gives CSVRTSKETQYF.

This chain joins TRBV19 and TRBJ2-2; D unresolved. V shed 3 bases and J shed 0 bases, with 5 bases lying between them. The germline V gene has CDR1 LNHDA and CDR2 SQIVND (reference sequence). The CDR3 extends over 14 amino acids. CDR3 in amino acids: CASSIGPNTGELFF. DNA of the CDR3: TGTGCCAGTAGTATCGGACCGAACACCGGGGAGCTGTTTTTT. Drawing the rest from reference TRBV19 and TRBJ2-2, the complete variable domain is DGGITQSPKYLFRKEGQNVTLSCEQNLNHDAMYWYRQDPGQGLRLIYYSQIVNDFQKGDIAEGYSVSREKKESFPLTVTSAQKNPTAFYLCASSIGPNTGELFFGEGSRLTVL.

The chain recombines TRBV11-1 with TRBJ2-1, with D possibly TRBD1 on 5 matching bases. Germline-derived CDR1 and CDR2 are SGHAT and FQDESV (reference sequence). Trimming shortened V by 0 bases and J by 0 bases, and 12 bases separated the two germline ends. CDR3 length: 17 residues. This CDR3 reads CASSLALRQSSYNEQFF. The CDR3 nucleotides are TGTGCCAGCAGCTTAGCTCTCAGACAGAGCTCCTACAATGAGCAGTTCTTC.

The rearrangement joins TRBV5-1 to TRBJ2-1; TRBD2 matches at 9 bases. The CDR3 totals 15 residues. J lost 2 bases, V lost 4 bases, and 4 bases had no gene match. The germline V gene encodes CDR1 SGHRS and CDR2 YFSETQ. The CDR3 sequence: CASSDPSGTYNEQFF. The CDR3 bases are TGCGCCAGCAGCGACCCTAGCGGGACCTACAATGAGCAGTTCTTC.

The chain combines TRBV11-1 with TRBJ1-2; 9 positions agree with TRBD1. This CDR3 is built from 14 residues. CDR1 is SGHAT, CDR2 FQDESV, per germline (reference sequence). J lost 8 bases, V lost 6 bases, and 10 bases had no gene match. The CDR3: CASRTPDRGSGYTF. CDR3 DNA sequence: TGTGCCAGCAGGACCCCGGACAGGGGATCCGGCTACACCTTC. Supplemented by reference TRBV11-1 and TRBJ1-2, the full variable domain reads EAEVAQSPRYKITEKSQAVAFWCDPISGHATLYWYRQILGQGPELLVQFQDESVVDDSQLPKDRFSAERLKGVDSTLKIQPAELGDSAMYLCASRTPDRGSGYTFGSGTRLTVV.

The V gene is TRBV10-3, the J gene TRBJ2-5; possibly TRBD1 for D (6 bases). The length of the CDR3 is 14 residues. Germline CDR1 reads ENHRY; CDR2 reads SYGVKD. V gave up 6 bases and J gave up 0 bases, with 11 bases separating them. The CDR3 spells CAISLQGNQETQYF. In nucleotides, the CDR3 is TGTGCCATCAGCCTACAGGGTAACCAAGAGACCCAGTACTTC.

A remark on this clone: The same CDR3 can be traced to other DNA sequences in this sample. The chain couples TRBV7-2 to TRBJ1-1; possibly TRBD1 for D (6 bases). V lost 3 bases to trimming and J lost 3 bases, with 8 bases between them. Germline V gene sequence: CDR1 SGHTA, CDR2 FQGNSA. This CDR3 comprises 13 residues. CDR3 sequence (DNA): TGTGCCAGCAGCTTGCAGGGGTACACTGAAGCTTTCTTT. Protein sequence: CASSLQGYTEAFF.

The rearrangement uses TRBV6-2 or TRBV6-3 and TRBJ1-2; D is undetermined. The CDR3 consists of 12 residues. Trimming left V 5 bases short and J 8 bases short, with 12 bases between. The V gene's germline CDR1 is MNHEY and CDR2 SVGEGT. The DNA of the CDR3 is TGTGCCAGCAGTGTTGGAGAATCAGGCTACACCTTC. Its translation is CASSVGESGYTF.

This chain uses TRBV6-6 with TRBJ1-5; the D gene is possibly TRBD1 (6 bases). The V end lost 7 bases, the J end lost 4 bases, and 11 bases lay between the germline ends. CDR3 length: 13 residues. Germline lookup yields CDR1 MNHNY and CDR2 SVGAGI (reference sequence). In DNA, the CDR3 is TGTGCCAGCACCCGGGACACTAATCAGCCCCAGCATTTT. Translated: CASTRDTNQPQHF.

The chain uses TRBV18 and TRBJ1-2; 7 nucleotides agree with TRBD1. Germline V gene sequence: CDR1 KGHSH, CDR2 LQKENI. Trimming took 6 bases from V and 1 from J; bases not matched to a gene: 8. There are 15 residues in the CDR3. The CDR3 is CASSLRQGDNYGYTF. The CDR3 nucleotides are TGTGCCAGCTCCCTTCGACAGGGTGATAACTATGGCTACACCTTC.

V usage is TRBV4-3 and J usage is TRBJ1-2, with 8 nucleotides matching TRBD1. The germline V gene has CDR1 LGHNA and CDR2 YSLEER. Losses at the gene ends were 8 bases for V and 7 bases for J; bases not matched to a gene: 3. There are 11 residues in the CDR3. This CDR3 is CASGQGRGYTF. The CDR3 nucleotides are TGCGCCAGCGGACAGGGACGTGGCTACACCTTC.

This clone was counted once. The gene calls are TRBV29-1 and TRBJ2-3; 8 nucleotides line up with TRBD1. Germline CDR1 is SQVTM and CDR2 is ANQGSEA. The ends lost 8 bases at V and 3 bases at J; junction bases unmatched: 4. CDR3 length: 12 amino acids. The CDR3: CSIRQGTDTQYF. The CDR3 DNA is TGCAGCATAAGACAGGGGACAGATACGCAGTATTTT.